The 25 T cell receptor beta chains below were found in one sample sequenced in a study of T cells in tuberculosis. Assay used: immunoSEQ multiplex PCR; TCRdb lists only in-frame clones, some missing. Here the sample spans 80,000 to 90,000 clones, roughly 88% being singletons. Thawed, overnight-rested PBMC were stained with GMM-loaded CD1B tetramer, viability dye and anti-CD3, then sorted. The lipid loaded on the CD1B tetramers was C32 glucose monomycolate from Rhodococcus equi. What was sequenced was CD1b-GMM tetramer-negative cells sorted from PBMCs. The receptors derive from an adult woman with latent tuberculosis.

The CDR3 reads CATSRGTGNKNIQYF. CDR3 DNA: TGTGCCACCAGCAGGGGGACTGGAAACAAAAACATTCAGTACTTC. This chain links TRBV15 with TRBJ2-4; weak D call: TRBD2 (6 bases). This CDR3 region has 15 residues. The germline V gene encodes CDR1 LNHNV and CDR2 YYDKDF (reference sequence). With 3 bases removed from V and 3 bases from J, the gap between germline ends came to 12 bases.

The rearrangement links TRBV5-1 to TRBJ1-1; 7 bases are a match to TRBD1. The CDR3 is 16 residues long. Germline trimming cut 3 bases from V and 2 bases from J; bases unmatched to any gene: 10. Germline V CDR1 and CDR2: SGHRS, YFSETQ. CDR3: CASSSSPGTANTEAFF. The CDR3 nucleotides read TGCGCCAGCAGCTCTTCACCCGGGACAGCAAACACTGAAGCTTTCTTT.

This sequence joins TRBV5-1 and TRBJ2-1; the match to TRBD2 covers 11 bases. From germline, CDR1 is SGHRS and CDR2 YFSETQ. J gave up 4 bases and V 2 bases, and 2 bases lay outside the gene matches. The CDR3 contains 15 residues. CDR3 amino acids: CASSLLAGEYNEQFF. The CDR3 DNA sequence: TGCGCCAGCAGCTTACTAGCGGGAGAATACAATGAGCAGTTCTTC.

This chain joins TRBV5-1 and TRBJ1-2, with a tentative D call TRBD1 (5 bases). Deletions cut 0 bases from V and 2 bases from J, with 11 bases between. There are 15 residues in the CDR3. The germline gives CDR1 SGHRS, CDR2 YFSETQ. This CDR3 is CASSLATDTNYGYTF. The CDR3 coding sequence is TGCGCCAGCAGCTTGGCCACGGACACGAACTATGGCTACACCTTC. The variable domain in full, with the rest retrieved from reference TRBV5-1 and TRBJ1-2, is KAGVTQTPRYLIKTRGQQVTLSCSPISGHRSVSWYQQTPGQGLQFLFEYFSETQRNKGNFPGRFSGRQFSNSRSEMNVSTLELGDSALYLCASSLATDTNYGYTFGSGTRLTVV.

The chain combines TRBV11-2 with TRBJ1-3, with TRBD1 matching 7 bases. J gave up 0 bases and V 6 bases, and 8 bases lay outside the gene matches. The CDR3 spans 16 residues. Germline-derived CDR1 and CDR2 are SGHAT and FQNNGV. CDR3 nucleotide sequence: TGTGCCAGCAGAGGAAGGACAGGAACCTCTGGAAACACCATATATTTT. Translating gives CASRGRTGTSGNTIYF.

The chain combines TRBV30 with TRBJ1-1; D might be TRBD1 (6 bases). This CDR3 region has 14 residues. CDR1 is GTSNPN, CDR2 SVGIG, per germline (reference sequence). Trimming left V 0 bases short and J 0 bases short, with 8 bases between. The CDR3 region has the DNA TGTGCCTGGAGTGTAGGACAGATGAACACTGAAGCTTTCTTT. Translated, it gives CAWSVGQMNTEAFF.

This chain connects TRBV28 to TRBJ1-2; D may be TRBD1 (6 bases). Trimming cost V 6 bases and J 8 bases, with 28 bases left between them. The CDR3 covers 17 residues. Germline V gene lookup returns CDR1 MDHEN and CDR2 SYDVKM. CDR3 sequence (DNA): TGTGCCAGCAGGCTGCGGGGGGGCACTTTAAGGGATGGAGGCTACACCTTC. This gives the protein CASRLRGGTLRDGGYTF.

The sample holds one count of this clone. The junction differs from germline at one of its ends, possibly a read error. This CDR3 is also generated by other DNA sequences in the sample. The chain links TRBV9 to TRBJ1-6; 7 nucleotides align to TRBD1. This CDR3 has 16 amino acids. Germline V gives CDR1 SGDLS, CDR2 YYNGEE. CDR3 region: CASSPTGSSYNSPLHF. CDR3 DNA: TGTGCCAGCAGCCCGACAGGGAGCTCCTATAATTCCCCCCTCCACTTT.

The chain joins TRBV11-2 to TRBJ2-1; TRBD2 agrees at 9 bases. V dropped 10 bases and J dropped 6; count of bases not matched to a gene: 10. CDR1 is SGHAT and CDR2 is FQNNGV in the germline V gene. The CDR3 is 14 amino acids. The CDR3 bases are TGTGCCAACGGGGGGCTAGCGGGGAGCAATGAGCAGTTCTTC. Its translation: CANGGLAGSNEQFF.

The chain combines TRBV25-1 with TRBJ2-1; the D gene is possibly TRBD2 (7 bases). Germline lookup yields CDR1 MGHDK and CDR2 SYGVNS. Between the trimmed V and J ends, which lost 9 bases and 2 bases, there was a span of 17 bases. This CDR3 region has 15 residues. This CDR3 reads CASSKGGGTYNEQFF. In DNA, the CDR3 is TGTGCCAGTTCTAAAGGGGGGGGCACCTACAATGAGCAGTTCTTC.

This chain joins TRBV25-1 and TRBJ1-3; no definite D call. CDR1 and CDR2 (germline): MGHDK, SYGVNS. The CDR3 is 14 amino acids. V was clipped by 1 base and J by 2 bases, with 6 bases between them. As DNA, the CDR3 is TGTGCCAGCAGTGAATCGACACCTGGAAACACCATATATTTT. Amino acid sequence: CASSESTPGNTIYF.

The rearrangement joins TRBV7-2 to TRBJ2-5, with 9 nucleotides matching TRBD2. Germline values: CDR1 SGHTA, CDR2 FQGNSA. This CDR3 has 16 amino acids. The V segment lost 7 bases and the J segment 2 bases; nucleotides outside the gene matches: 11. CDR3 sequence reads: CASTTGEAGGQETQYF. CDR3 bases: TGTGCCAGCACCACGGGTGAAGCGGGGGGACAAGAGACCCAGTACTTC.

The chain employs TRBV4-3 and TRBJ1-2; 10 bases align to TRBD1. The CDR3 spans 15 residues. Germline V lookup: CDR1 LGHNA, CDR2 YSLEER. V was pared by 2 bases and J by 3 bases, with 3 bases of the junction left unmatched. As DNA, the CDR3 is TGCGCCAGCAGCCAAAGACAGGGGGCGGACTATGGCTACACCTTC. It translates to CASSQRQGADYGYTF.

The V gene is TRBV5-1, the J gene TRBJ2-1, with 10 bases that match TRBD2. Per germline, CDR1 SGHRS and CDR2 YFSETQ. J lost 9 bases, V lost 1 base, and 7 bases had no gene match. The CDR3 extends over 15 amino acids. CDR3 in DNA: TGCGCCAGCAGCTTGAGGACTAGCGGCGGTGCTGAGCAGTTCTTC. Amino acids: CASSLRTSGGAEQFF.

V is TRBV27 and J is TRBJ2-7; D remains unclear. V was trimmed by 6 bases and J by 2 bases, leaving 17 bases between them. Germline values: CDR1 MNHEY, CDR2 SMNVEV (reference sequence). The CDR3 totals 15 residues. The CDR3 region is CASSLKALGPYEQYV. In nucleotides, the CDR3 is TGTGCCAGCAGCCTCAAAGCTCTGGGCCCCTACGAGCAGTACGTC.

J is TRBJ1-5 and V is TRBV7-9; 7 bases are a match to TRBD1. With 1 base clipped from V and 4 bases from J, the junction kept 13 bases outside the gene matches. This CDR3 has 18 residues. Germline V gives CDR1 SEHNR, CDR2 FQNEAQ (reference sequence). CDR3 coding DNA: TGTGCCAGCAGCTTAGAACGCTACCCGGGACAGCAAAATCAGCCCCAGCATTTT. As protein: CASSLERYPGQQNQPQHF.

V usage is TRBV5-6 and J usage is TRBJ1-6; tentatively, D is TRBD1 (5 bases). The CDR3 totals 16 residues. The V and J ends lost 0 bases and 7 bases respectively, with 14 bases between them. The V gene's germline CDR1 is SGHDT and CDR2 YYEEEE. The CDR3 reads CASSLGPTDNNSPLHF. CDR3 bases: TGTGCCAGCAGCTTGGGCCCGACGGACAACAATTCACCCCTCCACTTT.

The chain is built from TRBV5-6 and TRBJ2-1; D is possibly TRBD1 (6 bases). The V gene's germline CDR1 is SGHDT and CDR2 YYEEEE. V was pared by 3 bases and J by 9 bases, with 10 bases between. The CDR3 covers 12 residues. CDR3 sequence reads: CASSSGTIEQFF. The DNA for the CDR3 is TGTGCCAGCAGCTCGGGGACAATTGAGCAGTTCTTC.

The CDR3 reads CASTPDRAYNSPLHF. For the CDR3, the DNA is TGTGCCAGCACCCCGGACAGGGCCTATAATTCACCCCTCCACTTT. This chain joins TRBV6-1 and TRBJ1-6; TRBD1 agrees at 8 bases. The CDR3 loop spans 15 amino acids. The germline CDR1 and CDR2 sequences are MNHNS and SASEGT. Trimming took 7 bases from V and 2 from J; bases not matched to a gene: 4.

The gene calls are TRBV5-1 and TRBJ1-4; D gene uncertain. This CDR3 comprises 19 residues. The germline gives CDR1 SGHRS, CDR2 YFSETQ. V shed 1 base and J shed 2 bases, with 21 bases lying between them. CDR3 coding DNA: TGCGCCAGCAGCTTGTGGGGTCGACACAGCGGGCAGACTAATGAAAAACTGTTTTTT. Translating gives CASSLWGRHSGQTNEKLFF.

This clone showed up just a few times. CDR3 in amino acids: CASSSITGTGYSNQPQHF. The CDR3 DNA reads TGTGCCAGCAGCTCGATTACAGGGACCGGGTATAGCAATCAGCCCCAGCATTTT. This chain connects TRBV21-1 to TRBJ1-5; the table's D call, TRBD1, was not checked against the DNA. TRBV21-1 is given as a pseudogene. The CDR3 extends over 18 amino acids.

The V and J genes are TRBV6-6 and TRBJ1-6; the match to TRBD1 covers 10 bases. The CDR3 has 16 residues. The ends lost 5 bases at V and 9 bases at J; junction bases unmatched: 10. Germline assignment: CDR1 MNHNY and CDR2 SVGAGI (reference sequence). Written as DNA, the CDR3 is TGTGCCAGCAGTCAAATAAACCGGGACAGGGGTTCACCCCTCCACTTT. Protein product: CASSQINRDRGSPLHF.

V usage is TRBV6-1 and J usage is TRBJ1-5; 7 bases map to TRBD1. From germline, CDR1 is MNHNS and CDR2 SASEGT. Trimming at V came to 7 bases and at J to 4 bases, leaving 7 bases not matched to a gene. The length of the CDR3 is 14 residues. The CDR3: CASKAGTANQPQHF. The CDR3, as DNA: TGTGCCAGCAAAGCCGGGACAGCTAATCAGCCCCAGCATTTT.

The rearrangement uses TRBV4-2 and TRBJ1-2, with a tentative D call TRBD1 (6 bases). Per the germline V gene, CDR1 is LGHNA and CDR2 is YNFKEQ. This CDR3 is 13 amino acids long. With 5 bases removed from V and 5 bases from J, the gap between germline ends came to 12 bases. The CDR3 here is CASSNRDGYGYTF. The CDR3 bases are TGTGCCAGCAGCAACAGGGATGGGTATGGCTACACCTTC.

The rearrangement uses TRBV5-1 and TRBJ1-2; D is perhaps TRBD1 (5 bases). The CDR3 is 13 amino acids. The V gene's germline CDR1 is SGHRS and CDR2 YFSETQ. Trimming removed 5 bases at V and 1 base at J, with 9 bases between. CDR3 in DNA: TGCGCCAGCAGGACAGACCTTAACTATGGCTACACCTTC. It is translated as CASRTDLNYGYTF.